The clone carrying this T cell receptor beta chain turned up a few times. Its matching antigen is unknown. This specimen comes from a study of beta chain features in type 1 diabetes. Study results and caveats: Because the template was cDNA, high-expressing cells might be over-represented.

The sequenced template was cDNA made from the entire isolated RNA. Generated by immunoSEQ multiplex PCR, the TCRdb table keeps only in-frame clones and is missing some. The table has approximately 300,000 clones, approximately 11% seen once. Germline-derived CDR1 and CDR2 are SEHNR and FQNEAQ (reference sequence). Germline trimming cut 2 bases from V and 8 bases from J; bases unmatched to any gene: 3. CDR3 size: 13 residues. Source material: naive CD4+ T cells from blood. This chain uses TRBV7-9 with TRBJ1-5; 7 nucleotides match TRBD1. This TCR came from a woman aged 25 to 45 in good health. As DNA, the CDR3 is TGTGCCAGCAGCTTAACAGGGGTAGAGCCCCAGCATTTT. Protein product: CASSLTGVEPQHF.